Following are 26 T cell receptor beta chains from one sample sequenced in a study of regulatory T cells in long-lasting Graves disease. Construction of TCR beta libraries relied on iRepertoire HTBI primers and on Arm-PCR targeting CDR3 regions. TCRdb re-called the multiplex PCR reads through MiXCR, storing one row per CDR3 protein. In the table there are around 400,000 distinct CDR3 sequences, around 15% of which are singletons. Time point: newly diagnosed GD, antithyroid drugs for less than 3 months. Researchers made the TCR library from RNA that was extracted from PBMCs. The sequences come from peripheral blood mononuclear cells (PBMCs), collected at new diagnosis, from a patient treated with antithyroid drugs. Receptor source: a female donor with Graves disease.

This clonotype was counted ten times or more. The J gene is TRBJ1-3, the V gene TRBV6-2 or TRBV6-3, with D uncertain. Trimming took off 6 bases at V and 0 bases at J, with 15 bases between the two ends. This CDR3 region has 16 residues. The V gene's germline CDR1 is MNHEY and CDR2 SVGEGT. The CDR3 sequence is CASRRDYTFSGNTIYF. In nucleotides, the CDR3 is TGTGCCAGCAGACGTGACTACACCTTCTCTGGAAACACCATATATTTT.

This clonotype was seen repeatedly, ten times or more. The CDR3 reads CASSVPKTGVYGYTF. The CDR3 DNA reads as TGTGCCAGCAGCGTTCCGAAGACAGGGGTCTATGGCTACACCTTC. The chain recombines TRBV5-4 with TRBJ1-2; TRBD1 matches at 8 bases. From germline, CDR1 is SGHNT and CDR2 YYREEE (reference sequence). J was trimmed by 4 bases and V by 4 bases; bases with no gene match: 9. This CDR3 spans 15 amino acids. Using reference TRBV5-4 and TRBJ1-2 for the parts outside the CDR3, the full variable domain is ETGVTQSPTHLIKTRGQQVTLRCSSQSGHNTVSWYQQALGQGPQFIFQYYREEENGRGNFPPRFSGLQFPNYSSELNVNALELDDSALYLCASSVPKTGVYGYTFGSGTRLTVV.

This clonotype appeared many times. The chain employs TRBV12-3 or TRBV12-4 and TRBJ1-2, with a possible D match to TRBD1 (5 bases). The V end was cut by 3 bases, the J end by 6 bases, with 11 bases between. The length of the CDR3 is 13 residues. The DNA of the CDR3 is TGTGCCAGCAGTTTTCGGGAGGGGAATGGCTACACCTTC. It translates to CASSFREGNGYTF.

This clonotype was recorded a few times. A read error is possible here, since a much larger clone lies one base away. The J gene is TRBJ2-1, the V gene TRBV7-3; TRBD2 might be the D (6 bases). The CDR3 consists of 15 residues. The V end was cut by 7 bases, the J end by 8 bases, with 21 bases between. Germline lookup yields CDR1 SGHTA and CDR2 FQGTGA. The CDR3 sequence: CASTPFGGWGDEQFF. As DNA, the CDR3 is TGTGCCAGCACCCCGTTTGGTGGGTGGGGGGATGAGCAGTTCTTC.

The table lists this clonotype with many counts. The J gene is TRBJ2-1, the V gene TRBV29-1, with D uncertain. Looked up from germline, CDR1 is SQVTM and CDR2 is ANQGSEA. Trimming removed 1 base at V and 3 bases at J, with 7 bases between. This CDR3 is 13 amino acids long. The CDR3 DNA follows: TGCAGCGTTGAAGGAAGGGTCTACAATGAGCAGTTCTTC. Its translation: CSVEGRVYNEQFF.

This clonotype was detected ten times or more. The chain uses TRBV3-1 and TRBJ1-2; TRBD1 might be the D (6 bases). Germline V gene lookup returns CDR1 LGHDT and CDR2 YNNKEL (reference sequence). V lost 3 bases and J lost 4, with 12 bases in between. The CDR3 totals 14 residues. CDR3 in amino acids: CASSQTRGGYGYTF. The CDR3, as DNA: TGTGCCAGCAGCCAGACCCGAGGGGGCTATGGCTACACCTTC.

This clonotype was detected many times. The chain carries TRBV4-1 and TRBJ1-5; D uncertain. The V end lost 1 base, the J end lost 2 bases, and 12 bases lay between the germline ends. Germline loops: CDR1 MGHRA, CDR2 YSYEKL. This CDR3 contains 16 residues. The CDR3 nucleotides read TGCGCCAGCAGCCAAGCATTAGAATCCCGCAATCAGCCCCAGCATTTT. Translation gives CASSQALESRNQPQHF.

The table lists this clonotype with a few counts. The V and J genes are TRBV7-2 and TRBJ2-1, with 14 bases identical to TRBD2. V dropped 5 bases and J dropped 9; count of bases not matched to a gene: 15. Germline V gene sequence: CDR1 SGHTA, CDR2 FQGNSA. The CDR3 contains 18 residues. CDR3 residues: CASSLTGETSGRGGEQFF. The CDR3 DNA follows: TGTGCCAGCAGCCTCACTGGGGAGACTAGCGGGAGGGGAGGTGAGCAGTTCTTC.

The CDR3 nucleotides read TGTGCCAGTAGTGCAGAAAATACGGATCTCTATAACTATGGCTACACCTTC. The encoded protein is CASSAENTDLYNYGYTF. V is TRBV19 and J is TRBJ1-2; D unclear. The CDR3 is 17 residues long. Germline values: CDR1 LNHDA, CDR2 SQIVND (reference sequence). V was cut by 5 bases and J by 1 base, with 20 bases left in between.

This clonotype was seen at least ten times. The rearrangement uses TRBV3-1 and TRBJ1-1; 8 bases agree with TRBD1. The CDR3 runs 16 residues. The V and J ends lost 0 bases and 1 base, in that order; junction bases with no gene match: 4. Germline CDR1 and CDR2: LGHDT and YNNKEL (reference sequence). This CDR3 reads CASSQDSDRENTEAFF. CDR3 nucleotide sequence: TGTGCCAGCAGCCAAGATTCGGACAGGGAGAACACTGAAGCTTTCTTT.

This clonotype came up many times. The V and J genes are TRBV20-1 and TRBJ2-7; D gene ambiguous. CDR1 and CDR2 (germline): DFQATT, SNEGSKA (reference sequence). This CDR3 contains 15 residues. V was cut by 0 bases and J by 3 bases, with 15 bases left in between. CDR3 sequence reads: CSARDQESLGYEQYF. The DNA of the CDR3 is TGCAGTGCTAGAGATCAGGAGAGTTTGGGCTACGAGCAGTACTTC.

This clonotype occurred many times. The chain couples TRBV12-3 or TRBV12-4 to TRBJ1-2; D may be TRBD1 (6 bases). This CDR3 is built from 15 residues. The V end lost 5 bases, the J end lost 2 bases, and 15 bases lay between the germline ends. The CDR3 region has the DNA TGTGCCAGCAGTCCTAGGGCAGGGGCCAACTATGGCTACACCTTC. Translating it yields CASSPRAGANYGYTF.

The sample holds many counts of this clonotype. V is TRBV15 and J is TRBJ1-1; the D gene is possibly TRBD1 (5 bases). The CDR3 length is 15 residues. Germline V gene data show CDR1 as LNHNV and CDR2 as YYDKDF (reference sequence). V was cut by 6 bases and J by 0 bases, with 14 bases left in between. CDR3 residues: CATRFSQGLNTEAFF. The CDR3 DNA sequence: TGTGCCACCAGATTCTCCCAGGGTTTGAACACTGAAGCTTTCTTT. Looking up the rest from reference TRBV15 and TRBJ1-1 gives the full variable domain: DAMVIQNPRYQVTQFGKPVTLSCSQTLNHNVMYWYQQKSSQAPKLLFHYYDKDFNNEADTPDNFQSRRPNTSFCFLDIRSPGLGDTAMYLCATRFSQGLNTEAFFGQGTRLTVV.

In this sample, this clonotype turned up a few times. The chain has TRBV6-2 or TRBV6-3 and TRBJ2-2, with TRBD1 identical over 7 bases. Per the germline V gene, CDR1 is MNHEY and CDR2 is SVGEGT. This CDR3 region has 12 residues. The ends lost 7 bases at V and 12 bases at J; junction bases unmatched: 8. The CDR3: CASTLDRLKLFF. The CDR3 region has the DNA TGTGCCAGCACCTTGGACAGGTTAAAGCTGTTTTTT.

In its sample, this clonotype was seen many times. The chain joins TRBV5-1 to TRBJ1-2; tentative D call: TRBD1 (6 bases). The CDR3 sequence is 15 residues long. Between the trimmed V and J ends, which lost 0 bases and 0 bases, there was a span of 9 bases. CDR1 is SGHRS, CDR2 YFSETQ, per germline. CDR3 protein: CASSLEGGSNYGYTF. The CDR3 DNA reads TGCGCCAGCAGCTTGGAAGGGGGTTCTAACTATGGCTACACCTTC.

This clonotype was recorded many times. The chain is built from TRBV12-3 or TRBV12-4 and TRBJ2-3, with D uncertain. This CDR3 comprises 13 residues. Trimming cost V 4 bases and J 3 bases, with 8 bases left between them. CDR3 sequence: CASSYGQTDTQYF. In DNA, the CDR3 is TGTGCCAGCAGTTATGGTCAAACAGATACGCAGTATTTT.

This clonotype came up many times. The genes are TRBV5-1 and TRBJ2-5, with 7 bases identical to TRBD2. Unmatched junction bases numbered 7, after V lost 4 bases and J lost 1 base. The germline V gene has CDR1 SGHRS and CDR2 YFSETQ. The CDR3 covers 15 residues. The CDR3 loop is CASSAGEGFQETQYF. The DNA of the CDR3 is TGCGCCAGCAGCGCTGGGGAGGGTTTCCAAGAGACCCAGTACTTC.

This clonotype was seen ten or more times. V usage is TRBV12-3 or TRBV12-4 and J usage is TRBJ1-5; possibly TRBD1 for D (5 bases). Trimming removed 1 base from V and 2 bases from J, with 9 bases in between. This CDR3 has 15 amino acids. The CDR3 spells CASSLVGAGNQPQHF. For the CDR3, the DNA is TGTGCCAGCAGTTTAGTAGGGGCAGGCAATCAGCCCCAGCATTTT.

The chain is built from TRBV20-1 and TRBJ1-5; maybe TRBD1 (5 bases). CDR1 DFQATT and CDR2 SNEGSKA come from the germline V gene (reference sequence). The CDR3 contains 18 residues. V lost 5 bases and J lost 6, with 29 bases in between. CDR3 bases: TGCAGTGCTCTAACAATTCGGGGGTTTGGATTTTTAAGTCAGCCCCAGCATTTT. Translating it yields CSALTIRGFGFLSQPQHF.

This clonotype was counted between two and nine times. J is TRBJ1-1 and V is TRBV7-3; D gene uncertain. CDR3 size: 13 residues. CDR1 is SGHTA, CDR2 FQGTGA, per germline. V dropped 5 bases and J dropped 3 bases, with 10 bases sitting between them. The CDR3 here is CASSLLVYTEAFF. The CDR3, as DNA: TGTGCCAGCAGCCTATTAGTGTACACTGAAGCTTTCTTT. Complete variable domain (other parts from reference TRBV7-3 and TRBJ1-1): GAGVSQTPSNKVTEKGKYVELRCDPISGHTALYWYRQSLGQGPEFLIYFQGTGAADDSGLPNDRFFAVRPEGSVSTLKIQRTERGDSAVYLCASSLLVYTEAFFGQGTRLTVV.

This clonotype turned up a few times. The CDR3 is CASSLDGGLSGNTIYF. CDR3 sequence (DNA): TGTGCCAGCAGCTTGGATGGCGGACTCTCTGGAAACACCATATATTTT. This chain connects TRBV5-5 to TRBJ1-3; no firm D call. This CDR3 is built from 16 residues. Between the trimmed V and J ends, which lost 0 bases and 0 bases, there was a span of 10 bases. Germline loops: CDR1 SGHKS, CDR2 YYEKEE (reference sequence).

This clonotype was seen many times. The CDR3 loop reads CASRSVGQGNSPLHF. In DNA, the CDR3 is TGTGCCAGCAGGAGCGTGGGACAGGGTAATTCACCCCTCCACTTT. The chain uses TRBV2 and TRBJ1-6; TRBD1 matches 9 bases. J gave up 6 bases and V 6 bases, and 6 bases lay outside the gene matches. The V gene's germline CDR1 is SNHLY and CDR2 FYNNEI. The CDR3 is 15 residues long.

This clonotype appeared a few times. The junction shows a germline mismatch at one end, possibly a read error. The chain uses TRBV10-2 and TRBJ2-7, with a weak D call TRBD2 (5 bases). The germline V gene encodes CDR1 WSHSY and CDR2 SAAADI. The CDR3 loop spans 12 amino acids. This CDR3 is CASGDYQYEQYF. DNA for the CDR3: TGCGCCAGCGGTGACTACCAGTACGAGCAGTACTTC.

This clonotype came up many times. The V gene is TRBV10-3, the J gene TRBJ2-3; 8 bases line up with TRBD1. CDR1 and CDR2 (germline): ENHRY, SYGVKD. The CDR3 is 17 residues long. V was pared by 6 bases and J by 6 bases, with 17 bases of the junction left unmatched. This chain's CDR3 is CAIRTPPGPTGGDTQYF. The DNA of the CDR3 is TGTGCCATCAGAACGCCGCCGGGACCTACAGGGGGTGATACGCAGTATTTT.

This clonotype was detected ten times or more. V usage is TRBV28 and J usage is TRBJ2-1; 8 bases map to TRBD1. The germline V gene encodes CDR1 MDHEN and CDR2 SYDVKM. V was pared by 8 bases and J by 5 bases, with 11 bases of the junction left unmatched. The CDR3 extends over 15 amino acids. CDR3 bases: TGTGCCAGCGAGGTAGGGCAGGGGGCTAACAATGAGCAGTTCTTC. Protein: CASEVGQGANNEQFF.

This chain uses TRBV19 with TRBJ2-1; the match to TRBD2 covers 13 bases. The V gene end was trimmed by 8 bases and the J gene end by 7 bases; junction bases not matched to a gene: 5. CDR3 size: 14 residues. From germline, CDR1 is LNHDA and CDR2 SQIVND (reference sequence). CDR3 loop: CASQLAGGRNEQFF. The CDR3 coding sequence is TGTGCCAGTCAACTAGCGGGGGGGCGTAATGAGCAGTTCTTC.